This T cell receptor beta chain was profiled in a study of cytomegalovirus exposure and HLA in healthy donors. Donors counted as nominally healthy when sampled, yet unrecorded immune exposures were likely. Concerning this clone: The antigen is unknown. At one of its ends the junction is not consistent with the germline gene, which may arise from a read error.

General study findings and limits: Upon later analysis, TCR association rates were observed to vary by HLA locus, being highest for DRB1 and lowest for HLA-C.

Primers included in the PCR were 60 Vbeta and 13 Jbeta primers. Profiled with immunoSEQ multiplex PCR; TCRdb holds only in-frame clones, not every one. The table has 65,000 to 90,000 clones, over 60% seen once. The CDR3 covers 18 residues. From germline, CDR1 is SEHNR and CDR2 FQNEAQ (reference sequence). The clonotype was recovered from a man aged 55 to 70 in good health and CMV-seronegative. The V call is TRBV7-9, the J call TRBJ1-5; TRBD1 might be the D (6 bases). Sequencing used PBMCs. CDR3 sequence reads: CSSSIGRPGHTTNQPQHF. The CDR3 coding sequence is TGTTCCAGCAGCATAGGACGCCCGGGACATACGACGAATCAGCCCCAGCATTTT.